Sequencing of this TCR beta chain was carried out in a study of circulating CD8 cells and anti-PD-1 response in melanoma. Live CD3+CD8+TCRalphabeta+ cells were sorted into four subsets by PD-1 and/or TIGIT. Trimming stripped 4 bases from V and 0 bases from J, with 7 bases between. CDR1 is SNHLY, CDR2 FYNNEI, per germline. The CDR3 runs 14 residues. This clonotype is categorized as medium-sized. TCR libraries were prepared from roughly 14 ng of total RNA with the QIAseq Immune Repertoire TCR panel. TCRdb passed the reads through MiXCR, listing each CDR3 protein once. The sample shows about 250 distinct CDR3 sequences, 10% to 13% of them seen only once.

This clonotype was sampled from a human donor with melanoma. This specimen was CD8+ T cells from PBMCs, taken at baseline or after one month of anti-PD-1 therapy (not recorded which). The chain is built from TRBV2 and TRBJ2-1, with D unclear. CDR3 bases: TGTGCCAGCAGTGTTCTAACCTCCTACAATGAGCAGTTCTTC. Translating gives CASSVLTSYNEQFF.